Following are 2 T cell receptor beta chains from one sample sequenced in a study of PD-1 blockade in classical Hodgkin lymphoma. Every patient relapsed after autologous stem cell transplantation, and brentuximab vedotin exposure varied. Magnetic negative selection of thawed PBMCs was the method by which CD4+ T cells were purified. The data were produced by immunoSEQ multiplex PCR, yet TCRdb's version contains in-frame clones alone and is incomplete. The sample gives around 12,000 clones, about 90% of which show up once; 0.5% is in the top ten. The material sequenced was CD4+ T cells from blood, taken at baseline. The receptors come from a human donor with classical Hodgkin lymphoma.

This chain connects TRBV28 to TRBJ1-2; 7 bases line up with TRBD1. Trimming removed 5 bases from V and 5 bases from J; junction bases left unmatched: 5. Per germline, CDR1 MDHEN and CDR2 SYDVKM. The CDR3 runs 13 residues. The CDR3 sequence is CASSATGIYGYTF. The CDR3 DNA is TGTGCCAGCAGTGCGACAGGGATTTATGGCTACACCTTC.

This chain joins TRBV5-4 and TRBJ1-3, with D maybe TRBD1 (6 bases). Germline lookup yields CDR1 SGHNT and CDR2 YYREEE (reference sequence). The CDR3 is made up of 13 amino acids. V was pared by 7 bases and J by 4 bases, with 12 bases between. The CDR3 protein is CASRPGDGNTIYF. CDR3 in DNA: TGTGCCAGCCGGCCAGGGGACGGAAACACCATATATTTT.